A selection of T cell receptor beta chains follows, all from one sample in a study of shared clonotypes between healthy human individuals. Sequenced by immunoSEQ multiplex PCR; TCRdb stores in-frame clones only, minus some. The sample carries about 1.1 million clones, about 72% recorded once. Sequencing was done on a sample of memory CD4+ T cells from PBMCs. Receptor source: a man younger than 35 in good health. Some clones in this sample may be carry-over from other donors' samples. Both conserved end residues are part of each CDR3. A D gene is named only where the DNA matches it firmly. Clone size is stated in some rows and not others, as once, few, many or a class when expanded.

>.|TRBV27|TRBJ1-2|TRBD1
TGTGCCAGCAGTTTACGAAGAGACAGGGACCTAAACTATGGCTACACCTTC
CASSLRRDRDLNYGYTF
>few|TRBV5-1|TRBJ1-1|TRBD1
TGCGCCAGTGGGACAGGGGAGGGAAACACTGAAGCTTTCTTT
CASGTGEGNTEAFF
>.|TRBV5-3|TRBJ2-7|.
TGTGCCAGCAGCTTTAGGGCAGGAACCTACGAGCAGTACTTC
CASSFRAGTYEQYF
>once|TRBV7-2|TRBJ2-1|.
TGTGCCAGCAGCCCTACTAGGGACGGTGAGCAGTTCTTC
CASSPTRDGEQFF
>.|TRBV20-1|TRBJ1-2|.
TGCAGTGCTAATGAGGATGGCTACACCTTC
CSANEDGYTF
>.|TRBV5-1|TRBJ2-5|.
TGCGCCAGCAGCTTGGGCGTCGTGGGCCTTATTACCCAGTACTTC
CASSLGVVGLITQYF
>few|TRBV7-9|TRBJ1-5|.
TGTGCCAGCAGCTTAGCTGGGGAGCAGCCCCAGCATTTT
CASSLAGEQPQHF
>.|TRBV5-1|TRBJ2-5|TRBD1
TGCGCCAGCAGCTTGGACGTGACAGGGATCCAAGAGACCCGGTACTTC
CASSLDVTGIQETRYF
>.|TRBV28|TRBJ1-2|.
TGTGCCAGCAGTTTTAGTGTGAACTCGAACTATGGCTACACCTTC
CASSFSVNSNYGYTF
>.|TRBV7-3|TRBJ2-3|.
TGTGCCAGCAGCTTGGGGCTACATAGCACAGATACGCAGTATTTT
CASSLGLHSTDTQYF
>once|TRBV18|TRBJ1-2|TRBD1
TGTGCCAGCTCACCCACAGGTCAGGGGGTTACCTATGGCTACACCTTC
CASSPTGQGVTYGYTF
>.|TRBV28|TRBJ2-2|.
TGTGCCAGCAGTTTTTCCTATCGGCCTAGCTTAAGTGACACCGGGGAGCTGTTTTTT
CASSFSYRPSLSDTGELFF
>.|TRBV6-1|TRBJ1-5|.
TGTGCCAGCAGTGTGTCGGGTAGCAATCAGCCCCAGCATTTT
CASSVSGSNQPQHF
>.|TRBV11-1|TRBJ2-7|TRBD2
TGTGCCAGCAGCTTTGCGGGGGGGACGGGGCAGTACTTC
CASSFAGGTGQYF
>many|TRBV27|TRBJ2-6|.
TGTGCCAGCAGTTTTCGCGGCGTAGGGACCGTAGCTGGGGCCAACGTCCTGACTTTC
CASSFRGVGTVAGANVLTF
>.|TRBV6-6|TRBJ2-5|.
TGTGCCAGCAGTTCCTATATATCGGGGGAGACCCAGTACTTC
CASSSYISGETQYF
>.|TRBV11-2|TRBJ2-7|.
TGTGCCAGCAGCTCAGGACTGGCCTACGAGCAGTACTTC
CASSSGLAYEQYF
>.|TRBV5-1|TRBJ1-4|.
TGCGCCAGCAGCTTGGGTCTCAATGAAAAACTGTTTTTT
CASSLGLNEKLFF
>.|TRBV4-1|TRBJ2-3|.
TGCGCCAGCAGCCAGGAGATGTCAGATACGCAGTATTTT
CASSQEMSDTQYF
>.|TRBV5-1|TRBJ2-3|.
TGCGCCAGCAGCTTGGAGCCCCAGGATACGCAGTATTTT
CASSLEPQDTQYF